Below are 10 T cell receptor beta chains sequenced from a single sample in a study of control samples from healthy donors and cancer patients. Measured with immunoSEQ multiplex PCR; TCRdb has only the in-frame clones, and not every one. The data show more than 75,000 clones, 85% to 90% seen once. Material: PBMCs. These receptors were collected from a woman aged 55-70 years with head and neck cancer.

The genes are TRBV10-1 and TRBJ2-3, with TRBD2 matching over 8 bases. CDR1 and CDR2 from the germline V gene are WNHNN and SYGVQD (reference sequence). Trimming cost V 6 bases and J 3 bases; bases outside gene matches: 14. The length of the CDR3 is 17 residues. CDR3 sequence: CASSRPSGGPSTDTQYF. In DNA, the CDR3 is TGCGCCAGCAGCCGGCCATCGGGAGGGCCATCGACAGATACGCAGTATTTT.

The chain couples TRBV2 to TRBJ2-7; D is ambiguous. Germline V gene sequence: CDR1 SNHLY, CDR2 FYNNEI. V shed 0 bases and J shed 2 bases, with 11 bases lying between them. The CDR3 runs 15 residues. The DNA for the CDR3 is TGTGCCAGCAGTGAAGCGTCCGGACGAGCCTACGAGCAGTACTTC. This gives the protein CASSEASGRAYEQYF.

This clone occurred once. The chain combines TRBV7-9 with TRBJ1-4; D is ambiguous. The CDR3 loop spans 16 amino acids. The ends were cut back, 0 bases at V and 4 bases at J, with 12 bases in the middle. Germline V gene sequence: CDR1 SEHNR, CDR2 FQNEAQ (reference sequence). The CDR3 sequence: CASSLAGGLNNEKLFF. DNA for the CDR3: TGTGCCAGCAGCTTAGCGGGCGGTCTAAATAATGAAAAACTGTTTTTT. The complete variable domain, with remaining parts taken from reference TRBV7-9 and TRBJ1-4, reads DTGVSQNPRHKITKRGQNVTFRCDPISEHNRLYWYRQTLGQGPEFLTYFQNEAQLEKSRLLSDRFSAERPKGSFSTLEIQRTEQGDSAMYLCASSLAGGLNNEKLFFGSGTQLSVL.

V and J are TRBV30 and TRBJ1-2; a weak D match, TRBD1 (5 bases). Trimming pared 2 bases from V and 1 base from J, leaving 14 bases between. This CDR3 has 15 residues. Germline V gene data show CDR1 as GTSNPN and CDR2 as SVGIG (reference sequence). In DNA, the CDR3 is TGTGCCTGGAGTCCGGGTCAGGGAGTTAACTATGGCTACACCTTC. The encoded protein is CAWSPGQGVNYGYTF.

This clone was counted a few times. This chain's CDR3 is CASSLELAGYTGELFF. CDR3 in DNA: TGCGCCAGCAGCTTGGAACTAGCGGGGTACACCGGGGAGCTGTTTTTT. This chain connects TRBV5-1 to TRBJ2-2; 10 bases match TRBD2. Germline CDR1 SGHRS, CDR2 YFSETQ. Losses at the gene ends were 0 bases for V and 3 bases for J; bases not matched to a gene: 2. The CDR3 sequence is 16 residues long. The complete variable domain, with remaining parts taken from reference TRBV5-1 and TRBJ2-2, reads KAGVTQTPRYLIKTRGQQVTLSCSPISGHRSVSWYQQTPGQGLQFLFEYFSETQRNKGNFPGRFSGRQFSNSRSEMNVSTLELGDSALYLCASSLELAGYTGELFFGEGSRLTVL.

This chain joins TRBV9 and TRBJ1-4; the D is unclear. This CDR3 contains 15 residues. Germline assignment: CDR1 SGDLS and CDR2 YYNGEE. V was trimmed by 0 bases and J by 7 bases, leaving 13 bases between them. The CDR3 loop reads CASSVEGSGGEKLFF. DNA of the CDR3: TGTGCCAGCAGCGTAGAAGGGTCAGGAGGTGAAAAACTGTTTTTT.

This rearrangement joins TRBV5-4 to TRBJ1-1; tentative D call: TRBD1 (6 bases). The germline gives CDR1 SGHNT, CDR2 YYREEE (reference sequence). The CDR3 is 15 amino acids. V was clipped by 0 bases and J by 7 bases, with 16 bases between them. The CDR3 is CASSLAPAGAYEAFF. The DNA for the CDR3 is TGTGCCAGCAGCTTGGCCCCGGCAGGGGCCTATGAAGCTTTCTTT.

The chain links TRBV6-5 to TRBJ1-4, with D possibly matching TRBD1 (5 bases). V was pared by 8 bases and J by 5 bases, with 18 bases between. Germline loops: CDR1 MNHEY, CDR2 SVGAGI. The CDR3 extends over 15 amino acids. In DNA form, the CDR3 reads TGTGCCAGCCTCCCCGGTGGGGACTCCAATGAAAAACTGTTTTTT. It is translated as CASLPGGDSNEKLFF.

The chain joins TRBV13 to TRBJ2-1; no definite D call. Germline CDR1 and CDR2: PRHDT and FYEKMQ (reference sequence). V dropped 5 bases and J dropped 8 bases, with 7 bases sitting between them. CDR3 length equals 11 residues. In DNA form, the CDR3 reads TGTGCCAGCAGCCGGGTTGATGAGCAGTTCTTC. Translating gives CASSRVDEQFF. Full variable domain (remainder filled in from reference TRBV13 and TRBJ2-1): AAGVIQSPRHLIKEKRETATLKCYPIPRHDTVYWYQQGPGQDPQFLISFYEKMQSDKGSIPDRFSAQQFSDYHSELNMSSLELGDSALYFCASSRVDEQFFGPGTRLTVL.

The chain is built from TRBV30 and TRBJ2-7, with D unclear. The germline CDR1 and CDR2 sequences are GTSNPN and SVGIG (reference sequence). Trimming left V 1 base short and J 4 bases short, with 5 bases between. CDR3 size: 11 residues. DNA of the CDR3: TGTGCCTGGAGTGGGCAATACGAGCAGTACTTC. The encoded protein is CAWSGQYEQYF.